The entry below describes one T cell receptor beta chain. The data belong to a study of blood T cells in healthy people across ages. A J-beta primer mix and a sample-barcoded 5' primer were used in a second PCR of about 7 to 12 cycles. TCRdb reprocessed the 5' RACE reads with MiXCR, giving one entry per CDR3 protein. The repertoire holds nearly 800,000 distinct CDR3 sequences, with 20% to 25% as singletons. This CDR3 spans 18 amino acids. Donation came from healthy Caucasian individuals in Russia who were aged 6 to 90. Separately, the same data were catalogued under a study of T cells of mothers and their children. Per that study: With unrelated pairs as the comparison, related mother-child pairs had a slightly higher overlap that was not significant.

Sequencing was carried out using blood. The chain combines TRBV21-1 with TRBJ2-6; the listed D gene, TRBD2, was not tested against the DNA. TRBV21-1 is a pseudogene locus. The clonotype originates from a boy younger than 18 in good health. Here the CDR3 DNA reads TGTGCCAGCAGCAAAGATAAGCGGGAGGGCCGGGGGGCCAACGTCCTGACTTTC. Its protein is CASSKDKREGRGANVLTF.